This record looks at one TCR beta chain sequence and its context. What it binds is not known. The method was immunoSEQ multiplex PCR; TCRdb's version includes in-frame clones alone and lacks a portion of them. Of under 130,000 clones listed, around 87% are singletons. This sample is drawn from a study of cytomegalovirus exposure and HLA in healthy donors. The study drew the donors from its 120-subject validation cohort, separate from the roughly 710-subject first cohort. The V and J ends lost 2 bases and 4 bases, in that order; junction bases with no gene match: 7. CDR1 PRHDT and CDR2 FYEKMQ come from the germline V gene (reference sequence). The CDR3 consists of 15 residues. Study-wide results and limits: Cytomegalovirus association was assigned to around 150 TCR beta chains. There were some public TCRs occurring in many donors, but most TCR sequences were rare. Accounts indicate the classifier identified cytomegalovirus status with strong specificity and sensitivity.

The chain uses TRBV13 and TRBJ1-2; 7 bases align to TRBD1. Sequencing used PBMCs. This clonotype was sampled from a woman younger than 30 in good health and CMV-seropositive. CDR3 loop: CASSLTGAESYGYTF. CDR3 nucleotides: TGTGCCAGCAGCTTAACAGGGGCAGAGAGCTATGGCTACACCTTC.